This T cell receptor beta chain was obtained from a study of T-cell reconstitution after alpha-beta-depleted transplantation in children. Trimming pared 5 bases from V and 9 bases from J, leaving 14 bases between. Germline V lookup: CDR1 SEHNR, CDR2 FQNEAQ (reference sequence). The CDR3 is made up of 13 amino acids. A library of TCRbeta sequences, prepared with unique molecular identifiers, was generated. TCRdb fed the PCR reads into MiXCR, producing one record per CDR3 protein. The profile shows 330,000 or so distinct CDR3 sequences, about a tenth of them singletons. This clonotype has only a few counts.

The sequenced sample was PBMCs from the stem cell graft donor, obtained from the stem cell graft. The TCR sequence derives from a human donor who donated a stem cell graft to a child with acute lymphoblastic leukemia. The chain is built from TRBV7-9 and TRBJ1-5; D unresolved. CDR3 loop: CASSPPGVGPQHF. In DNA form, the CDR3 reads TGTGCCAGCAGCCCCCCGGGTGTGGGGCCCCAGCATTTT.